These 15 T cell receptor beta chains share one sample of origin, sequenced in a study of chronic HIV infection and antiretroviral therapy. TCRdb itself ran the 5' RACE reads through MiXCR, one entry per CDR3 protein. The table shows about 48,000 distinct CDR3 sequences, with approximately 20% occurring only once. The sample taken for sequencing was peripheral blood. The receptors originated from an adult who had HIV and had not received antiretroviral therapy, or was an uninfected healthy control (not recorded which).

The genes are TRBV5-4 and TRBJ2-7, with a possible D match to TRBD2 (6 bases). The CDR3 length is 15 residues. V was clipped by 3 bases and J by 0 bases, with 13 bases between them. Germline CDR1 is SGHNT and CDR2 is YYREEE (reference sequence). The CDR3 region is CASSWAGTSSYEQYF. CDR3 sequence (DNA): TGTGCCAGCAGCTGGGCCGGGACTTCCTCCTACGAGCAGTACTTC.

V and J are TRBV29-1 and TRBJ2-3; 8 bases are shared with TRBD1. The junction had 5 bases not matched to a gene; V was cut back by 1 base and J by 2 bases. The length of the CDR3 is 15 residues. The germline gives CDR1 SQVTM, CDR2 ANQGSEA. CDR3: CSVEARTGLTDTQYF. CDR3 DNA: TGCAGCGTTGAAGCCCGGACAGGGCTCACAGATACGCAGTATTTT.

The rearrangement links TRBV28 to TRBJ1-2; D ambiguous. V lost 7 bases to trimming and J lost 7 bases, with 13 bases between them. The V gene's germline CDR1 is MDHEN and CDR2 SYDVKM. There are 12 residues in the CDR3. The CDR3 loop reads CASTTSEFGYTF. CDR3 nucleotide sequence: TGTGCCAGCACGACTTCAGAATTTGGCTACACCTTC.

This clonotype was found a few times. The chain employs TRBV9 and TRBJ2-5; D call uncertain. This CDR3 is 15 amino acids long. V was shortened by 0 bases and J by 6 bases, with 15 bases between the two germline ends. Per germline, CDR1 SGDLS and CDR2 YYNGEE. CDR3 bases: TGTGCCAGCAGCGTAGGTCAGATGTTGGTACAGACCCAGTACTTC. Its protein is CASSVGQMLVQTQYF.

This clonotype was detected a few times. The rearrangement uses TRBV28 and TRBJ1-5, with 10 bases lining up with TRBD1. Germline loops: CDR1 MDHEN, CDR2 SYDVKM. The CDR3 has 12 amino acids. With V trimmed by 9 bases and J by 7 bases, 3 bases remained unmatched. CDR3 protein: CASGQGVQPQHF. The DNA for the CDR3 is TGTGCCAGTGGACAGGGGGTGCAGCCCCAGCATTTT.

This clonotype was observed a few times. The V and J genes are TRBV10-3 and TRBJ2-2; D is perhaps TRBD2 (6 bases). Per the germline V gene, CDR1 is ENHRY and CDR2 is SYGVKD. Trimming stripped 4 bases from V and 8 bases from J, with 11 bases between. The CDR3 is 13 amino acids. CDR3 loop: CAISGGVWGELFF. CDR3 coding DNA: TGTGCCATCAGTGGCGGGGTGTGGGGGGAGCTGTTTTTT.

This clonotype has only one observation. V gene TRBV20-1 combines with J gene TRBJ1-1; 8 positions match TRBD1. Germline lookup yields CDR1 DFQATT and CDR2 SNEGSKA (reference sequence). Unmatched junction bases numbered 6, after V lost 8 bases and J lost 1 base. The CDR3 has 13 amino acids. CDR3 sequence (DNA): TGCAGTTTACGACAGGGGTCGAACACTGAAGCTTTCTTT. Amino acids: CSLRQGSNTEAFF.

V gene TRBV20-1 combines with J gene TRBJ2-7; 8 bases are shared with TRBD1. J was trimmed by 6 bases and V by 2 bases; bases with no gene match: 15. The CDR3 has 16 residues. Per germline, CDR1 DFQATT and CDR2 SNEGSKA (reference sequence). The CDR3 DNA sequence: TGCAGTGCTAGACTACGCACCCGGACAGGGCTTGGCGAGCAGTACTTC. This codes for CSARLRTRTGLGEQYF.

In its sample, this clonotype was seen a few times. CDR3 nucleotides: TGCAGCGTTGTGGTTAGAGGTGTAATTCAGTACTTC. Residues: CSVVVRGVIQYF. The chain recombines TRBV29-1 with TRBJ2-4, with D unclear. Trimming pared 4 bases from V and 10 bases from J, leaving 14 bases between. Germline V gene lookup returns CDR1 SQVTM and CDR2 ANQGSEA. The CDR3 length is 12 residues.

This clonotype appeared a few times. The chain employs TRBV6-2 or TRBV6-3 and TRBJ1-3; D unresolved. The CDR3 consists of 12 residues. Germline loops: CDR1 MNHEY, CDR2 SVGEGT. CDR3 amino acids: CGCRRSGNTIYF. The CDR3 DNA follows: TGTGGATGTAGACGCTCTGGAAACACCATATATTTT.

CDR3 DNA: TGTGCCACCAGGGGCGCCGGGACAGGGGTACACGGGGAGCTGTTTTTT. Amino acids: CATRGAGTGVHGELFF. The chain couples TRBV24-1 to TRBJ2-2; TRBD1 agrees at 10 bases. CDR3 length: 16 amino acids. Germline CDR1 KGHDR, CDR2 SFDVKD. V was pared by 7 bases and J by 7 bases, with 11 bases of the junction left unmatched.

The sample holds one count of this clonotype. This chain uses TRBV11-1 with TRBJ1-3; D gene unclear. Germline values: CDR1 SGHAT, CDR2 FQDESV (reference sequence). The CDR3 runs 14 residues. Trimming removed 7 bases from V and 3 bases from J, with 13 bases in between. The CDR3 coding sequence is TGTGCCAGCACCGTTACGGGATTTGGAAACACCATATATTTT. Translation: CASTVTGFGNTIYF.

This chain links TRBV10-1 with TRBJ2-7; tentatively, D is TRBD2 (6 bases). The germline V and J ends were trimmed by 5 bases and 7 bases, with 15 bases remaining between them. This CDR3 region has 13 residues. Germline-derived CDR1 and CDR2 are WNHNN and SYGVQD (reference sequence). CDR3: CASSIGTSGEQYF. CDR3 DNA sequence: TGCGCCAGCAGTATCGGGACTTCGGGGGAGCAGTACTTC.

The V and J genes are TRBV4-1 and TRBJ2-3, with 10 nucleotides matching TRBD2. This CDR3 has 15 residues. The junction had 5 bases not matched to a gene; V was cut back by 4 bases and J by 4 bases. Germline V CDR1 and CDR2: MGHRA, YSYEKL. The CDR3 nucleotides read TGCGCCAGCAGCCGTCTAGCGGGAGACGCAGATACGCAGTATTTT. This codes for CASSRLAGDADTQYF.

This clonotype has a handful of counts. The V call is TRBV7-9, the J call TRBJ2-7, with D hard to call. Germline V gives CDR1 SEHNR, CDR2 FQNEAQ (reference sequence). V was shortened by 1 base and J by 5 bases, with 6 bases between the two germline ends. This CDR3 has 12 amino acids. The CDR3 sequence: CASSLVSDEQYF. CDR3 bases: TGTGCCAGCAGCTTAGTATCTGACGAGCAGTACTTC.